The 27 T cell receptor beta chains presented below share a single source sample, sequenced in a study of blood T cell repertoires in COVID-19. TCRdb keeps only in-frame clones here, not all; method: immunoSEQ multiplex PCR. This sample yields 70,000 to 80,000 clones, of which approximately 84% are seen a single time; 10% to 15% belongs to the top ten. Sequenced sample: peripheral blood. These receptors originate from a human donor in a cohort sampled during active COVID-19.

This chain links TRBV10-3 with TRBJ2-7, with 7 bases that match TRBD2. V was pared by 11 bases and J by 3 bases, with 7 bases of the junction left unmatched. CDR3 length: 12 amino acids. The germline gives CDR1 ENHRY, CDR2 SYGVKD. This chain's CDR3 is CAAGEANYEQYF. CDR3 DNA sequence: TGTGCCGCGGGGGAGGCTAACTACGAGCAGTACTTC.

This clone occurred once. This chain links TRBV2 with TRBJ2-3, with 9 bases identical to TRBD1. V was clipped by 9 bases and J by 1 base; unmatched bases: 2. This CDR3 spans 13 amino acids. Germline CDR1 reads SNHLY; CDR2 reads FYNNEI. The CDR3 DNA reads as TGTGCCAGGAGGACAGGGGGCACAGATACGCAGTATTTT. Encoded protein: CARRTGGTDTQYF. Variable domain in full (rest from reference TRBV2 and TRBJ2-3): EPEVTQTPSHQVTQMGQEVILRCVPISNHLYFYWYRQILGQKVEFLVSFYNNEISEKSEIFDDQFSVERPDGSNFTLKIRSTKLEDSAMYFCARRTGGTDTQYFGPGTRLTVL.

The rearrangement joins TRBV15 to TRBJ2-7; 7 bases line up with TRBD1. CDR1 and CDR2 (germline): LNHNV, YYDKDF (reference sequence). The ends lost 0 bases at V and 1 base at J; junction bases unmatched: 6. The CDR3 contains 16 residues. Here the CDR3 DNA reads TGTGCCACCAGCAGAGATCCAACAGGGGTTTCCTACGAGCAGTACTTC. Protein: CATSRDPTGVSYEQYF.

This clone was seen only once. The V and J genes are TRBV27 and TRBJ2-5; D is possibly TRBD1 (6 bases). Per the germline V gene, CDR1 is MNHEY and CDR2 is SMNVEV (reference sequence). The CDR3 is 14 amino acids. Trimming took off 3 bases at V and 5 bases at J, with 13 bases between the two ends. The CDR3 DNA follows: TGTGCCAGCAGTTTCTTCGCAGGGGCCGAGACCCAGTACTTC. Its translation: CASSFFAGAETQYF.

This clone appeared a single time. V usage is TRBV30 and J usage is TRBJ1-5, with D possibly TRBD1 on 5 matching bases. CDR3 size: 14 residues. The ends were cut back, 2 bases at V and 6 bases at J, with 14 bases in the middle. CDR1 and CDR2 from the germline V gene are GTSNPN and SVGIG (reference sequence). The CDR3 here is CAWSRDLGRQPQHF. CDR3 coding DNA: TGTGCCTGGAGTAGAGATTTGGGGCGTCAGCCCCAGCATTTT.

CDR3 nucleotides: TGCGCCAGCAGCCCCGGCGGGGGCTTGGCAGATACGCAGTATTTT. Its translation is CASSPGGGLADTQYF. This rearrangement joins TRBV4-1 to TRBJ2-3, with a possible D match to TRBD2 (7 bases). This CDR3 region has 15 residues. Germline V gene sequence: CDR1 MGHRA, CDR2 YSYEKL. Trimming shortened V by 4 bases and J by 4 bases, and 15 bases separated the two germline ends.

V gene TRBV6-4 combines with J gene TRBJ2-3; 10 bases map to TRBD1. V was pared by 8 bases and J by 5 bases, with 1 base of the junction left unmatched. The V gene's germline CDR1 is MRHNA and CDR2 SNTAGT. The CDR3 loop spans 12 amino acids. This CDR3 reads CASGQGEDTQYF. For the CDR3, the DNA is TGTGCCAGCGGACAGGGGGAAGATACGCAGTATTTT.

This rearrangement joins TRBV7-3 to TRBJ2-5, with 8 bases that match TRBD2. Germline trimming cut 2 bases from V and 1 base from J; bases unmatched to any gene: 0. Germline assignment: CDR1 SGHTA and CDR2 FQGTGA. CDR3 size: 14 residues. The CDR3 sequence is CASSLAGGQETQYF. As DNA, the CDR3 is TGTGCCAGCAGCTTAGCGGGGGGCCAAGAGACCCAGTACTTC.

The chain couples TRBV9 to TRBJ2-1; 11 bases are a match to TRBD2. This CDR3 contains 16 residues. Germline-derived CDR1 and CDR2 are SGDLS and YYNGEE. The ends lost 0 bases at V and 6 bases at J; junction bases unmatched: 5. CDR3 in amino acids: CASSVAASGGSNEQFF. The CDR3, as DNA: TGTGCCAGCAGCGTAGCCGCTAGCGGGGGGAGCAATGAGCAGTTCTTC.

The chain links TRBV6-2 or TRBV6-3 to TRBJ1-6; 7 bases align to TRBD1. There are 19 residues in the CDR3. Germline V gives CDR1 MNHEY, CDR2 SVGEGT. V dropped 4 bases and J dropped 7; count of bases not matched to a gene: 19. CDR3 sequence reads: CASSFRPRRGDLENSPLHF. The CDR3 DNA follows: TGTGCCAGCAGTTTTAGACCCCGCAGGGGGGACCTTGAGAATTCACCCCTCCACTTT.

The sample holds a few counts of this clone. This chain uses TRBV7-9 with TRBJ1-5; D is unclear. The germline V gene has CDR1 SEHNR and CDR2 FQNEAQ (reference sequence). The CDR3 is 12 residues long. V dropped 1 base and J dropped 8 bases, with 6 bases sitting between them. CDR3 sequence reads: CASSLVEEPQHF. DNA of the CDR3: TGTGCCAGCAGCTTAGTAGAAGAGCCCCAGCATTTT.

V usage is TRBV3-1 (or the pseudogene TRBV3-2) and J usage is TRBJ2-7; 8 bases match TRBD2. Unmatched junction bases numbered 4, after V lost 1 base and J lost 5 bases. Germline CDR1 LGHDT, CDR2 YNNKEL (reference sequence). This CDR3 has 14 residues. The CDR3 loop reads CASSQAGGSHEQYF. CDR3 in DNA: TGTGCCAGCAGCCAAGCGGGAGGGTCCCACGAGCAGTACTTC.

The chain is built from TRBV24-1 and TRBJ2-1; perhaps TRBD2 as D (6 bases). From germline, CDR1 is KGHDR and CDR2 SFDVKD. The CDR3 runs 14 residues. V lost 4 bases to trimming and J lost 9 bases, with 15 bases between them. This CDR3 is CATSEAGSKGEQFF. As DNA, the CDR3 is TGTGCCACCAGTGAGGCCGGGAGCAAGGGTGAGCAGTTCTTC.

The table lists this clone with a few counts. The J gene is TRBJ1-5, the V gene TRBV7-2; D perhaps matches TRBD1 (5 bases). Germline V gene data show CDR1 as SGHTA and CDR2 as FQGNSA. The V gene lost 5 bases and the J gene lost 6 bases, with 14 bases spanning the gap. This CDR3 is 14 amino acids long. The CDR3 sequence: CASSVSRTSQPQHF. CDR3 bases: TGTGCCAGCAGCGTATCCCGGACAAGTCAGCCCCAGCATTTT.

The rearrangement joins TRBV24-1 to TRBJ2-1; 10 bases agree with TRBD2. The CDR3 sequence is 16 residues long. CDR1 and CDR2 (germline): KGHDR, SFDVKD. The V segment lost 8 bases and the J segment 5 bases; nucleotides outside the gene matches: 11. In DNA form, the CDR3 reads TGTGCCACCAATGTTGTAGCGGGGGGAGTTGACAATGAGCAGTTCTTC. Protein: CATNVVAGGVDNEQFF.

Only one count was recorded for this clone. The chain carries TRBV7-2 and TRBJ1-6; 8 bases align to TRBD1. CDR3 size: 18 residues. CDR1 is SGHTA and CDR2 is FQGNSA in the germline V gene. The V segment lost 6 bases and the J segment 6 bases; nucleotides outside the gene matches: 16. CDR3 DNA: TGTGCCAGCAGGTACCGCCGGGACGGTGGACAGGGTAATTCACCCCTCCACTTT. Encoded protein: CASRYRRDGGQGNSPLHF. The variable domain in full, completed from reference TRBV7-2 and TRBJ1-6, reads GAGVSQSPSNKVTEKGKDVELRCDPISGHTALYWYRQSLGQGLEFLIYFQGNSAPDKSGLPSDRFSAERTGGSVSTLTIQRTQQEDSAVYLCASRYRRDGGQGNSPLHFGNGTRLTVT.

The CDR3 here is CASSFAGVGDTQYF. DNA of the CDR3: TGTGCCAGCAGTTTCGCCGGGGTTGGGGATACGCAGTATTTT. The rearrangement uses TRBV28 and TRBJ2-3; TRBD2 is a possible D gene (5 bases). Trimming pared 3 bases from V and 6 bases from J, leaving 13 bases between. Germline lookup yields CDR1 MDHEN and CDR2 SYDVKM. CDR3 size: 14 residues.

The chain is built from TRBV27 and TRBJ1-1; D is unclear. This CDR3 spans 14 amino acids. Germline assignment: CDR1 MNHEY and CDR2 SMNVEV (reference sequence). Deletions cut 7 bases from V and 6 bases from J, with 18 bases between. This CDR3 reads CASIPEEGRAEAFF. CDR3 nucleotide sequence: TGTGCCAGCATCCCCGAGGAGGGAAGGGCTGAAGCTTTCTTT.

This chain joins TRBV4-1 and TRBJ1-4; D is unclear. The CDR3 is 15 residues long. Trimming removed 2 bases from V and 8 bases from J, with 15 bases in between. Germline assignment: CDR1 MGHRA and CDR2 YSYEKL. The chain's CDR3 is CASSQLSGREEKLFF. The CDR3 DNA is TGCGCCAGCAGCCAACTTTCGGGAAGAGAAGAAAAACTGTTTTTT.

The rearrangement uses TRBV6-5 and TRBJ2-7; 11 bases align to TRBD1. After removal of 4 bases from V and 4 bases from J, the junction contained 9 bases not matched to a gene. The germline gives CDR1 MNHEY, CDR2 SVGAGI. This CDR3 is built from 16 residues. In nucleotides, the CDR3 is TGTGCCAGCAGTTCCCAGCCGGGACAGGGGGTATACGAGCAGTACTTC. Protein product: CASSSQPGQGVYEQYF.

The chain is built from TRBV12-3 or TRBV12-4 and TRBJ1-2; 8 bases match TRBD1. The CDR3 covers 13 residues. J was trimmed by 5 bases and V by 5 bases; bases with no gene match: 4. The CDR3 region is CASSPGQEYGYTF. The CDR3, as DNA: TGTGCCAGCAGTCCGGGACAGGAATATGGCTACACCTTC.

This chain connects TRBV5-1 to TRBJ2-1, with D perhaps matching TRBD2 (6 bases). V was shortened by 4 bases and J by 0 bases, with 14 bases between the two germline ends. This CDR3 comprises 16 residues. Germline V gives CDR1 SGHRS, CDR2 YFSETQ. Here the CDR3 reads CASSPGGASSYNEQFF. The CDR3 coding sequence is TGCGCCAGCAGCCCCGGGGGAGCTAGCTCCTACAATGAGCAGTTCTTC.

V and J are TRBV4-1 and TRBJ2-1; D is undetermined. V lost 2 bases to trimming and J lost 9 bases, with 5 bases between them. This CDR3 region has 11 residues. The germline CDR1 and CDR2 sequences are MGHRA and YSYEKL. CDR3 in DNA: TGCGCCAGCAGCCAACTCTCTGAGCAGTTCTTC. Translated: CASSQLSEQFF.

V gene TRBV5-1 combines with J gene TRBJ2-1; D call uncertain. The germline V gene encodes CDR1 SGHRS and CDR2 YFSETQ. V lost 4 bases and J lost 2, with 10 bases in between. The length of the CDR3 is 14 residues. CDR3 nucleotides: TGCGCCAGCAGCCCCCAGACTGCCTACAATGAGCAGTTCTTC. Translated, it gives CASSPQTAYNEQFF.

The CDR3 bases are TGTGCCAGTAGCCCCGAAGGAGGAAGAGGTGGTTCACCCCTCCACTTT. The encoded protein is CASSPEGGRGGSPLHF. The chain links TRBV19 to TRBJ1-6; no firm D call. The V gene's germline CDR1 is LNHDA and CDR2 SQIVND (reference sequence). V was pared by 6 bases and J by 9 bases, with 21 bases between. This CDR3 contains 16 residues.

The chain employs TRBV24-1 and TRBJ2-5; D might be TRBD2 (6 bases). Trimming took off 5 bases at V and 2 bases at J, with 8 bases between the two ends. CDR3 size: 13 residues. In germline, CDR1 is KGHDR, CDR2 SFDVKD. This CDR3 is CATSGGAQETQYF. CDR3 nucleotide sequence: TGTGCCACCAGTGGCGGGGCTCAAGAGACCCAGTACTTC.

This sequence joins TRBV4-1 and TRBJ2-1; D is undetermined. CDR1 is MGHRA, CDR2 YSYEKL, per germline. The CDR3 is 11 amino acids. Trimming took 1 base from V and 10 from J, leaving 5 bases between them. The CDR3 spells CASSQAREQFF. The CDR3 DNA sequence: TGCGCCAGCAGCCAAGCGAGGGAGCAGTTCTTC.